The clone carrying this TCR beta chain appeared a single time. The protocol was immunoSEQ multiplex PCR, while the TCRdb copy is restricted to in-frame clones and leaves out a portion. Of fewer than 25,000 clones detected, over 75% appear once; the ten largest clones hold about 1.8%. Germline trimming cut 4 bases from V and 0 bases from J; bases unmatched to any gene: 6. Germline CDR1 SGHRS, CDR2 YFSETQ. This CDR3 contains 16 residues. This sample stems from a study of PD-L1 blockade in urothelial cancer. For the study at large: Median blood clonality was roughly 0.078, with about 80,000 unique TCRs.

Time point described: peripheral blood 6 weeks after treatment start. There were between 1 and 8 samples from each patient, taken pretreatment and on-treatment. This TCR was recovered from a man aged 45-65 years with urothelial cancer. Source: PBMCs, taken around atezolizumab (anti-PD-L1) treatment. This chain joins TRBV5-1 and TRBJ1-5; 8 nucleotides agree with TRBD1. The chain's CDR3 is CASSRTGSHSNQPQHF. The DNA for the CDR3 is TGCGCCAGCAGCAGGACAGGGTCGCATAGCAATCAGCCCCAGCATTTT.